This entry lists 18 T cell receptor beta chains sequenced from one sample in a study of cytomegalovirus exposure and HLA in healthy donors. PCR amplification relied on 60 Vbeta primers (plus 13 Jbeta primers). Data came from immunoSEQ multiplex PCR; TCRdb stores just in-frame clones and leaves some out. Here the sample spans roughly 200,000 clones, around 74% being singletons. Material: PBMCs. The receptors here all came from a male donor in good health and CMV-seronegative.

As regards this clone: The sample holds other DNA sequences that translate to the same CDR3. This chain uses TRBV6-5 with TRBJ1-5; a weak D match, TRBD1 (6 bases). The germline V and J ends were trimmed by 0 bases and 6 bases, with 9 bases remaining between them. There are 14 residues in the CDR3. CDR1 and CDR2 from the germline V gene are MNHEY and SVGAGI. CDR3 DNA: TGTGCCAGCAGTTACTCAGGGGGAAGTCAGCCCCAGCATTTT. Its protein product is CASSYSGGSQPQHF.

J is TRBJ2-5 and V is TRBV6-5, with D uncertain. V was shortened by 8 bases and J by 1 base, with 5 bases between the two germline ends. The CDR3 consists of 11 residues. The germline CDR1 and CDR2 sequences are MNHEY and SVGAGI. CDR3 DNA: TGTGCCAGCCGGGTCCAAGAGACCCAGTACTTC. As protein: CASRVQETQYF.

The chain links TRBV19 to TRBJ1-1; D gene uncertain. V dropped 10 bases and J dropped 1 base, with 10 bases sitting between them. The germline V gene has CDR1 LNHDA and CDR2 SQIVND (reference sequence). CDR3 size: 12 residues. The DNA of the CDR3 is TGTGCCACAAAACGGGGGAACACTGAAGCTTTCTTT. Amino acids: CATKRGNTEAFF.

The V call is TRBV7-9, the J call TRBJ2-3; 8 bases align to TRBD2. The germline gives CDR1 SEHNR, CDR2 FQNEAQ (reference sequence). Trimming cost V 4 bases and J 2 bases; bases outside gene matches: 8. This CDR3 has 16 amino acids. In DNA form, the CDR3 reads TGTGCCAGCAGCTCCGGAACTAGCGGCCCCACAGATACGCAGTATTTT. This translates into CASSSGTSGPTDTQYF. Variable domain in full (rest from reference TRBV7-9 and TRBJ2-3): DTGVSQNPRHKITKRGQNVTFRCDPISEHNRLYWYRQTLGQGPEFLTYFQNEAQLEKSRLLSDRFSAERPKGSFSTLEIQRTEQGDSAMYLCASSSGTSGPTDTQYFGPGTRLTVL.

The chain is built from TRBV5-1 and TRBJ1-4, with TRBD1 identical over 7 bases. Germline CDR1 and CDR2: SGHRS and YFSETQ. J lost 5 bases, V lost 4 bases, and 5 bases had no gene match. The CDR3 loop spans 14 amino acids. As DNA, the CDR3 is TGCGCCAGCAGCCGACAGGGCGAAAATGAAAAACTGTTTTTT. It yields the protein CASSRQGENEKLFF.

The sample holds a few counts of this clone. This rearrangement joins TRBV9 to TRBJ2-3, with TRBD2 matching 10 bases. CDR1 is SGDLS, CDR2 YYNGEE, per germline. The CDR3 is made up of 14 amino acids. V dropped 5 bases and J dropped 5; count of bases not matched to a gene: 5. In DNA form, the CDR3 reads TGTGCCAGCAGTCTAGCGGGAGCAGGAGATACGCAGTATTTT. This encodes CASSLAGAGDTQYF.

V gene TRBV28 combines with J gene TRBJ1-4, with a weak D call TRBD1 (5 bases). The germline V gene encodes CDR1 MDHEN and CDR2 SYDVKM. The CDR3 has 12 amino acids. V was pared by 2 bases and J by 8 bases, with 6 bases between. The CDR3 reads CASSLRGEKLFF. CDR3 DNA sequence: TGTGCCAGCAGTTTAAGGGGCGAAAAACTGTTTTTT.

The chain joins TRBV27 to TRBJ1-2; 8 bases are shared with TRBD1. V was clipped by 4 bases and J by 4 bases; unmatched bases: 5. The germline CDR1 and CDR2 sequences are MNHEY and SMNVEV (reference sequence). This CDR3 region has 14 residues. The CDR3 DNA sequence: TGTGCCAGCAGTTCAGGACAGGGTTTCTATGGCTACACCTTC. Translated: CASSSGQGFYGYTF.

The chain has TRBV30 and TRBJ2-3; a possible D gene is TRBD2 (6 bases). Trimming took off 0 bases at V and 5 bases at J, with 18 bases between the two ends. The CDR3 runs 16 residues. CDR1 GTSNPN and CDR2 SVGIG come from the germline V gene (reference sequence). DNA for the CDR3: TGTGCCTGGAGTGTTATTGGAACAGGAGGGCGAGATACGCAGTATTTT. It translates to CAWSVIGTGGRDTQYF. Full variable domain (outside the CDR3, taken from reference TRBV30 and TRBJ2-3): SQTIHQWPATLVQPVGSPLSLECTVEGTSNPNLYWYRQAAGRGLQLLFYSVGIGQISSEVPQNLSASRPQDRQFILSSKKLLLSDSGFYLCAWSVIGTGGRDTQYFGPGTRLTVL.

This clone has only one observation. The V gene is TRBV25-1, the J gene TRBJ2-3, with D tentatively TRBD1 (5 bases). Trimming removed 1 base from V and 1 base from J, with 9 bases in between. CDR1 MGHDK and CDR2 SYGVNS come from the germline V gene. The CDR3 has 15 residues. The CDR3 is CASSEWQGGTDTQYF. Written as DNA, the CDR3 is TGTGCCAGCAGTGAATGGCAGGGTGGCACAGATACGCAGTATTTT.

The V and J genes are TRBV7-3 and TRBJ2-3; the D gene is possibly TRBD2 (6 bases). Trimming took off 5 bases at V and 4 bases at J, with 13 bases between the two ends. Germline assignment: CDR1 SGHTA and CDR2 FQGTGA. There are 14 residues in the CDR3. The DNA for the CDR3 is TGTGCCAGCAGCCCCGCCCCGGGGGCAGATACGCAGTATTTT. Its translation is CASSPAPGADTQYF.

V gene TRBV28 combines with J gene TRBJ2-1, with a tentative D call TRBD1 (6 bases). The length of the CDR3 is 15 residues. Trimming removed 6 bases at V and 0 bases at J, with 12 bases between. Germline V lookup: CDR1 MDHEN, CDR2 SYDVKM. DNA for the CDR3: TGTGCCAGCAGGCAGACAGGACCCTCCTACAATGAGCAGTTCTTC. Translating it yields CASRQTGPSYNEQFF.

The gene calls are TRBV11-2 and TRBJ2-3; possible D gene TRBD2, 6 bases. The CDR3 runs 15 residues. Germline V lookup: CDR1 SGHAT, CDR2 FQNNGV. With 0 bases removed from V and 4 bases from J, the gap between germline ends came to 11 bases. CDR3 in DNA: TGTGCCAGCAGCTTAGATCTGGGAGGAGCAGATACGCAGTATTTT. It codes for CASSLDLGGADTQYF.

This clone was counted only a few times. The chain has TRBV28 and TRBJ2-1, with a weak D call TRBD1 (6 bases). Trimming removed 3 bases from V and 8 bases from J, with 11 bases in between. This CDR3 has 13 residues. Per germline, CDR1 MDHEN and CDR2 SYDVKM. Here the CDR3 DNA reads TGTGCCAGCAGTTTCAGGGGATCGGATGAGCAGTTCTTC. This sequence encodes CASSFRGSDEQFF.

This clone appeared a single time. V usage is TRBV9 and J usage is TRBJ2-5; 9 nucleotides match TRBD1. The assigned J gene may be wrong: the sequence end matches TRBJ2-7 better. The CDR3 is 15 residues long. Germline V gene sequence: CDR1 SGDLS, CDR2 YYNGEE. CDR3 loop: CASSGGQGSSYEQYF. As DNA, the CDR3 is TGTGCCAGCAGCGGGGGACAGGGATCCTCCTACGAGCAGTACTTC.

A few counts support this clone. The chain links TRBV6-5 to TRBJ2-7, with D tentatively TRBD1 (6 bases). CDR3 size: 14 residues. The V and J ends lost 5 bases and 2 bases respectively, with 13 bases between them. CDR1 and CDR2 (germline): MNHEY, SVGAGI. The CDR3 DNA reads TGTGCCAGCAGTAAACCGGGACAACCCTACGAGCAGTACTTC. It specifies CASSKPGQPYEQYF.

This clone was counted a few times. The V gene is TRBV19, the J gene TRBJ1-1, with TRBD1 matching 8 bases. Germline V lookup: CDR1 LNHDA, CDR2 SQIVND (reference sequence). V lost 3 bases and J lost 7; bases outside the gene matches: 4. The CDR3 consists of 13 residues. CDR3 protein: CASSIQGAGEAFF. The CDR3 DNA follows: TGTGCCAGTAGTATCCAGGGGGCAGGTGAAGCTTTCTTT.

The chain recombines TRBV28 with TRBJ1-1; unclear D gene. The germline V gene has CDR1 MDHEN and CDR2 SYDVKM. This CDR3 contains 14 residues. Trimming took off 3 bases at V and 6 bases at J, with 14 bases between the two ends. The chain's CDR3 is CASSFLRLRAEAFF. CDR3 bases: TGTGCCAGCAGTTTCCTGCGACTTCGGGCTGAAGCTTTCTTT.